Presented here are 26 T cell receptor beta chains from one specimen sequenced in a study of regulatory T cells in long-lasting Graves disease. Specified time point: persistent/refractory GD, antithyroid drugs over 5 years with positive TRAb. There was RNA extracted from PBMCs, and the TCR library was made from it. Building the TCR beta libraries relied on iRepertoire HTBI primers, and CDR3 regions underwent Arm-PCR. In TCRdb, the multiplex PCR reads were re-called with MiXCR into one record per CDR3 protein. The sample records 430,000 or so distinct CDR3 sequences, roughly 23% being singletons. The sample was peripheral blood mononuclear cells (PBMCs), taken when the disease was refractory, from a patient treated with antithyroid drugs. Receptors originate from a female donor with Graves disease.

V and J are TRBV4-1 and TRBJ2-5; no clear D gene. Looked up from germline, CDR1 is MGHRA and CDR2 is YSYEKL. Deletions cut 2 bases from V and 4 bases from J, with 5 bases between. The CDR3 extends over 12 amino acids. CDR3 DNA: TGCGCCAGCAGCCAATGGGGAGAGACCCAGTACTTC. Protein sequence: CASSQWGETQYF.

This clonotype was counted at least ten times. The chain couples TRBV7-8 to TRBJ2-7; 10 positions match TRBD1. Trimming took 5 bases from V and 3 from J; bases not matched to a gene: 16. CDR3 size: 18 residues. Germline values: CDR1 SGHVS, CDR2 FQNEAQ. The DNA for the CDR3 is TGTGCCAGCAGCCAGCGAACCTGGGACAGGGGAAACTTCTACGAGCAGTACTTC. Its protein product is CASSQRTWDRGNFYEQYF. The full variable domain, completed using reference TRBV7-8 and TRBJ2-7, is GAGVSQSPRYKVAKRGQDVALRCDPISGHVSLFWYQQALGQGPEFLTYFQNEAQLDKSGLPSDRFFAERPEGSVSTLKIQRTQQEDSAVYLCASSQRTWDRGNFYEQYFGPGTRLTVT.

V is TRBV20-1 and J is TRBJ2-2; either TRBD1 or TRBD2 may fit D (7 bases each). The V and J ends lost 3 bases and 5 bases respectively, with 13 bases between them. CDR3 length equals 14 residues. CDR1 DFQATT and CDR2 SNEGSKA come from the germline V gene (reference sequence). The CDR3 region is CSASQGGGTGELFF. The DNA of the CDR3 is TGCAGTGCTAGTCAGGGGGGGGGAACCGGGGAGCTGTTTTTT.

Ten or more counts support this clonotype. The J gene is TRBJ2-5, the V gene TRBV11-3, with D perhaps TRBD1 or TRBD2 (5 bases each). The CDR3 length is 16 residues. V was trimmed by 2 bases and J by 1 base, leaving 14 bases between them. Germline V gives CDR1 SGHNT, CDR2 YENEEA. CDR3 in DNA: TGTGCCAGCAGCTTACCCGGGACCTTCCGCCAAGAGACCCAGTACTTC. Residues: CASSLPGTFRQETQYF.

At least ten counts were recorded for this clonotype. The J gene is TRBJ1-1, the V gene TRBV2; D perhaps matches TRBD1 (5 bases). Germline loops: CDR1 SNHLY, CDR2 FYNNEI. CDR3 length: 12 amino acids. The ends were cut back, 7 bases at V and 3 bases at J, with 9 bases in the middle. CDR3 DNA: TGTGCCAGCAAGACAGATTACACTGAAGCTTTCTTT. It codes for CASKTDYTEAFF.

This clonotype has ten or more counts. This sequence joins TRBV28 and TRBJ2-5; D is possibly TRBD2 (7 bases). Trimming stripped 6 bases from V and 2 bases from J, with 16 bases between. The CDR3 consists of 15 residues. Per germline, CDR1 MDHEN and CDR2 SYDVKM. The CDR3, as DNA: TGTGCCAGCAGCCAAGGGGGGGGATTACAAGAGACCCAGTACTTC. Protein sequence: CASSQGGGLQETQYF.

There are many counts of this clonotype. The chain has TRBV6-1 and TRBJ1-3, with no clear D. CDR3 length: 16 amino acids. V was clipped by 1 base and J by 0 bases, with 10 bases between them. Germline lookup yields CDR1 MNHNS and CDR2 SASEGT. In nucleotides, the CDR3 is TGTGCCAGCAGTGAAGTCCCCGTGGGCTCTGGAAACACCATATATTTT. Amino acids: CASSEVPVGSGNTIYF.

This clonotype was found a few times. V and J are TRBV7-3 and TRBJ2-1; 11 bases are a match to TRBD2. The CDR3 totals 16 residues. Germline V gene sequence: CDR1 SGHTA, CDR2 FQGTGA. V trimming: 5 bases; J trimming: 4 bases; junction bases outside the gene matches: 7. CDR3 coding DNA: TGTGCCAGCAGCCTCACCGGGACTAGCGGATACAATGAGCAGTTCTTC. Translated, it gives CASSLTGTSGYNEQFF.

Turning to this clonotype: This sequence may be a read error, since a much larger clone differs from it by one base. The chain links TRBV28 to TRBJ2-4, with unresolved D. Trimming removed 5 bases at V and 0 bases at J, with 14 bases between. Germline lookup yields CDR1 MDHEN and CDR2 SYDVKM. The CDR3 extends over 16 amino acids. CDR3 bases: TGTGCCAGCAGTCTCCTGGCGGAACTAGCCAAAAACATTCAGTACTTC. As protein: CASSLLAELAKNIQYF.

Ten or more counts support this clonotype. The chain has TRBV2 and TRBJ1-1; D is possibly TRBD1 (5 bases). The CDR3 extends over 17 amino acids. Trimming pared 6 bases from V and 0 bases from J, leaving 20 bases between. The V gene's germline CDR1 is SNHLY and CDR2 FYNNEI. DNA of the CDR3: TGTGCCAGCAGCGCGGACGGGGGACGCGGGGTGAACACTGAAGCTTTCTTT. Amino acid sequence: CASSADGGRGVNTEAFF.

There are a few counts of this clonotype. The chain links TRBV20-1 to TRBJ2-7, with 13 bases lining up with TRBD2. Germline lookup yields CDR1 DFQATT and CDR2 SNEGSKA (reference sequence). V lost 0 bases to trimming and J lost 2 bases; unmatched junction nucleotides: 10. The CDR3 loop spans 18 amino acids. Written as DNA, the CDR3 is TGCAGTGCTAGAGAGGGACTAGCGGGGATGATATTTACCTACGAGCAGTACTTC. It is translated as CSAREGLAGMIFTYEQYF.

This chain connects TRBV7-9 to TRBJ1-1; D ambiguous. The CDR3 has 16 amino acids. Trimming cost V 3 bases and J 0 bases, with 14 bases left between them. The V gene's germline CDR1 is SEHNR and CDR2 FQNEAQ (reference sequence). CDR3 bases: TGTGCCAGCAGCTTTGCGCCCGGTCCCATGAACACTGAAGCTTTCTTT. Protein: CASSFAPGPMNTEAFF.

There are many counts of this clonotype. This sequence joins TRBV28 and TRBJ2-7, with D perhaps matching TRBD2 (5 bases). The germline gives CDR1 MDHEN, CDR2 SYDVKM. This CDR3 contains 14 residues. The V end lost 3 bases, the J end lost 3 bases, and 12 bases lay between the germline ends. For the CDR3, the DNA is TGTGCCAGCAGTTTGGAGACACGGGGCTACGAGCAGTACTTC. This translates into CASSLETRGYEQYF.

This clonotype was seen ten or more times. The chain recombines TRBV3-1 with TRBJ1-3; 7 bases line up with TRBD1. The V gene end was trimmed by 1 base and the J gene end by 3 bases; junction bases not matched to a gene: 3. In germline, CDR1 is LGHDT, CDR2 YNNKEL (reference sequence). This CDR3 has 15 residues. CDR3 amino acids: CASSQGRTGGNTIYF. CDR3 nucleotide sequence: TGTGCCAGCAGCCAAGGGCGGACAGGTGGAAACACCATATATTTT.

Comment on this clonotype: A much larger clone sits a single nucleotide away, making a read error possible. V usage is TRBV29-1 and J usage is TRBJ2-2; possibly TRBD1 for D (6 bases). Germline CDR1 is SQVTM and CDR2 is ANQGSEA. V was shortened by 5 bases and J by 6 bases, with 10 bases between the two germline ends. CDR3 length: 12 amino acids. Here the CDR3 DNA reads TGCAGCGTTACCCACAGGGCCGGGGAGCTGTTTTTT. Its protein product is CSVTHRAGELFF.

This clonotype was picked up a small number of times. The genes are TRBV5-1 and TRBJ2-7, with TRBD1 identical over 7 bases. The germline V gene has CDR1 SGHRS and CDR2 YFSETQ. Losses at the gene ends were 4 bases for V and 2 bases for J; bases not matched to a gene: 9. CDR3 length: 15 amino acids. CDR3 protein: CASSSDGTDTYEQYF. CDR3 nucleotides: TGCGCCAGCAGCAGCGACGGGACAGACACCTACGAGCAGTACTTC.

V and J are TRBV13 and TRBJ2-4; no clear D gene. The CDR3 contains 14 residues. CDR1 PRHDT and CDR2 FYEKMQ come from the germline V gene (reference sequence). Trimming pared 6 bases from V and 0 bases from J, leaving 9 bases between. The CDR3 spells CASSPPLAKNIQYF. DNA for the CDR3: TGTGCCAGCAGTCCTCCCTTAGCCAAAAACATTCAGTACTTC.

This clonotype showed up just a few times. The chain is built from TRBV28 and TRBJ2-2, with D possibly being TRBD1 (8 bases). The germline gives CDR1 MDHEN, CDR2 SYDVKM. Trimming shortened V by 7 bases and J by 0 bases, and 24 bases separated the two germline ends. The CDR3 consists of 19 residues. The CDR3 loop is CASTRQGAGETTNTGELFF. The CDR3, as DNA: TGTGCCAGCACCCGGCAGGGGGCGGGAGAGACTACGAACACCGGGGAGCTGTTTTTT.

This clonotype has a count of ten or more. The DNA of the CDR3 is TGTGCCAGCAGTCGGTGGAGCCAAAACATTCAGTACTTC. Translated, it gives CASSRWSQNIQYF. The rearrangement uses TRBV27 and TRBJ2-4; D gene ambiguous. This CDR3 has 13 residues. The V gene lost 5 bases and the J gene lost 5 bases, with 10 bases spanning the gap. CDR1 is MNHEY, CDR2 SMNVEV, per germline (reference sequence).

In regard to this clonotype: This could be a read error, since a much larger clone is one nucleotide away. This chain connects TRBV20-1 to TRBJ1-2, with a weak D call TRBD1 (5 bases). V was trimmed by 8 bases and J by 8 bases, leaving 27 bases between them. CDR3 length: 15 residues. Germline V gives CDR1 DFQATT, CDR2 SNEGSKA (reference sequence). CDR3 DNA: TGCAGTACTCCTGGTGGGGGACTCGCGAATGTGGGCTACACCTTC. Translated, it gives CSTPGGGLANVGYTF.

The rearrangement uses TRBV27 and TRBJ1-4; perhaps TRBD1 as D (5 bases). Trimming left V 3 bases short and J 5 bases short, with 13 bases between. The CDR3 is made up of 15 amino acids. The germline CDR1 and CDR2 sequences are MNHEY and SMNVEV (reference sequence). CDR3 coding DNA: TGTGCCAGCAGTTTGGGCTCGGGACGGAATGAAAAACTGTTTTTT. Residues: CASSLGSGRNEKLFF.

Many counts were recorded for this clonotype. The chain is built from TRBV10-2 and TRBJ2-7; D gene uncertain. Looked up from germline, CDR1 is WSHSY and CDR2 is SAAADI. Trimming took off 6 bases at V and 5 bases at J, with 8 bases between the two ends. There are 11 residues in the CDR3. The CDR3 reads CASRNLDEQYF. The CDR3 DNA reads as TGCGCCAGCAGGAACCTGGACGAGCAGTACTTC.

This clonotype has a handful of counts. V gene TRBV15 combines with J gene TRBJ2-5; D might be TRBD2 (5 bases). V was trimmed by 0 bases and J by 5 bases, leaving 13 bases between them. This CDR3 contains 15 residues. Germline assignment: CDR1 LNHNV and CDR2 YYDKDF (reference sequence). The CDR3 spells CATSRDGLPEETQYF. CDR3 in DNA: TGTGCCACCAGCAGAGACGGACTCCCGGAGGAGACCCAGTACTTC.

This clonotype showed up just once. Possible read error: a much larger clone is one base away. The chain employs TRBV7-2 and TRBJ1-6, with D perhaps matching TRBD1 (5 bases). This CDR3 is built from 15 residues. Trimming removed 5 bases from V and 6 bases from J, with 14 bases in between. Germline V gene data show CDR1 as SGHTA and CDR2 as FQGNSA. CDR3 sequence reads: CASSLETGSNSPLHF. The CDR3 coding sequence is TGTGCCAGCAGCCTCGAAACAGGAAGTAATTCACCCCTCCACTTT. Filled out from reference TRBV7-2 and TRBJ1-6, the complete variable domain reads GAGVSQSPSNKVTEKGKDVELRCDPISGHTALYWYRQSLGQGLEFLIYFQGNSAPDKSGLPSDRFSAERTGGSVSTLTIQRTQQEDSAVYLCASSLETGSNSPLHFGNGTRLTVT.

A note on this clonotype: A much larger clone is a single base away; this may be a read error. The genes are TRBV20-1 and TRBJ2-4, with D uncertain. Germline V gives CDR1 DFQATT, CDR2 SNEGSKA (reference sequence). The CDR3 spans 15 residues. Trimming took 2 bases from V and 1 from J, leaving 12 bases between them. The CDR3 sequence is CSARRPEAAKNIQYF. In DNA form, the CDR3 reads TGCAGTGCTAGAAGGCCGGAAGCGGCCAAAAACATTCAGTACTTC.

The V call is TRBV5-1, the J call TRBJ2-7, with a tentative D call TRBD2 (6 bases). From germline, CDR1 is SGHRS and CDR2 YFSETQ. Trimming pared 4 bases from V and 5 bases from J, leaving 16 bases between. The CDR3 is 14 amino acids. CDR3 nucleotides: TGCGCCAGCAGCAGGGACTTAAAGGGGCACGAGCAGTACTTC. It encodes CASSRDLKGHEQYF.